The 15 T cell receptor beta chains below come from one sample, sequenced in a study of T cell repertoires in cytomegalovirus infection. TCRdb redid the calling of the reads with MiXCR, one entry per CDR3 protein. The sample yields roughly 320,000 distinct CDR3 sequences, around 9.1% seen once. Sequenced sample: PBMCs. The receptors shown here come from a human donor in good health (CMV status not recorded). Some clones in this sample may be carry-over from other donors' samples.

This clonotype occurred a few times. The chain recombines TRBV20-1 with TRBJ1-1; 8 bases fit TRBD1. V dropped 3 bases and J dropped 1; count of bases not matched to a gene: 7. Germline V CDR1 and CDR2: DFQATT, SNEGSKA (reference sequence). This CDR3 spans 15 amino acids. CDR3 nucleotide sequence: TGCAGTGCTAGGGGGACAGGCCTCGGGAACACTGAAGCTTTCTTT. Translated, it gives CSARGTGLGNTEAFF.

The rearrangement joins TRBV10-2 to TRBJ1-2, with a possible D match to TRBD1 (6 bases). The V gene's germline CDR1 is WSHSY and CDR2 SAAADI. V lost 8 bases and J 4 bases, leaving 29 bases between the germline ends. The CDR3 covers 18 residues. The CDR3: CASRGPPGRDNEGYGYTF. As DNA, the CDR3 is TGCGCCAGCCGAGGGCCTCCGGGGAGGGACAACGAGGGCTATGGCTACACCTTC.

This clonotype was counted many times. The chain links TRBV19 to TRBJ1-3; perhaps TRBD1 as D (6 bases). Deletions cut 10 bases from V and 7 bases from J, with 14 bases between. Germline loops: CDR1 LNHDA, CDR2 SQIVND (reference sequence). There are 12 residues in the CDR3. The CDR3 sequence is CATGTRRNTIYF. DNA for the CDR3: TGTGCCACCGGGACACGGCGTAACACCATATATTTT.

This clonotype was detected ten times or more. The chain is built from TRBV20-1 and TRBJ2-5; D remains ambiguous. CDR3 length equals 16 residues. The germline CDR1 and CDR2 sequences are DFQATT and SNEGSKA (reference sequence). Deletions cut 0 bases from V and 0 bases from J, with 14 bases between. The CDR3 loop is CSARDPRRQYQETQYF. CDR3 coding DNA: TGCAGTGCTAGAGACCCTCGTCGGCAGTACCAAGAGACCCAGTACTTC.

This clonotype was observed many times. The chain links TRBV12-3 or TRBV12-4 to TRBJ1-5; D is ambiguous. V lost 2 bases and J lost 0, with 8 bases in between. This CDR3 region has 15 residues. The CDR3 DNA sequence: TGTGCCAGCAGTTTAAGTCGGAATAGCAATCAGCCCCAGCATTTT. Amino acids: CASSLSRNSNQPQHF.

This clonotype came up a few times. The V gene is TRBV23-1, the J gene TRBJ2-5, with D unclear. TRBV23-1 is recorded as an ORF, its role being uncertain. CDR3 size: 17 residues. Deletions cut 0 bases from V and 7 bases from J, with 21 bases between. CDR3 amino acids: CASSQSGFLDRVRTQYF. The CDR3 nucleotides read TGCGCCAGCAGTCAATCGGGCTTTTTAGACCGGGTGAGGACCCAGTACTTC.

In this sample, this clonotype turned up many times. This rearrangement joins TRBV4-1 to TRBJ2-5; 11 bases agree with TRBD2. Germline CDR1 MGHRA, CDR2 YSYEKL. J was trimmed by 4 bases and V by 0 bases; bases with no gene match: 4. CDR3 length: 16 residues. CDR3 in amino acids: CASSQDPSGGLETQYF. The CDR3 coding sequence is TGCGCCAGCAGCCAAGATCCTAGCGGGGGGTTAGAGACCCAGTACTTC.

This clonotype was counted at least ten times. The chain employs TRBV6-2 or TRBV6-3 and TRBJ2-7; 7 bases line up with TRBD1. The CDR3 covers 15 residues. V trimming: 5 bases; J trimming: 0 bases; junction bases outside the gene matches: 7. Germline values: CDR1 MNHEY, CDR2 SVGEGT. CDR3 nucleotides: TGTGCCAGCAGTGCGGACAGGCCTATCTCCTACGAGCAGTACGTC. This encodes CASSADRPISYEQYV.

This sequence joins TRBV10-2 and TRBJ2-3; D remains ambiguous. Between the trimmed V and J ends, which lost 2 bases and 3 bases, there was a span of 3 bases. Germline assignment: CDR1 WSHSY and CDR2 SAAADI. The length of the CDR3 is 12 residues. The CDR3 nucleotides are TGCGCCAGCAGTGAGATAACAGATACGCAGTATTTT. Its translation is CASSEITDTQYF.

There are many counts of this clonotype. The chain is built from TRBV5-4 and TRBJ2-2; 15 nucleotides align to TRBD2. Losses at the gene ends were 4 bases for V and 6 bases for J; bases not matched to a gene: 4. CDR1 and CDR2 from the germline V gene are SGHNT and YYREEE (reference sequence). The CDR3 runs 16 residues. CDR3 sequence reads: CASSPGTSGGSGELFF. In nucleotides, the CDR3 is TGTGCCAGCAGCCCAGGGACTAGCGGGGGGTCCGGGGAGCTGTTTTTT.

This clonotype has only a few counts. The chain has TRBV19 and TRBJ2-1; no clear D gene. CDR3 length: 13 residues. Germline V gene data show CDR1 as LNHDA and CDR2 as SQIVND (reference sequence). V was clipped by 3 bases and J by 6 bases, with 9 bases between them. The CDR3 protein is CASSIGPPNEQFF. CDR3 DNA: TGTGCCAGTAGTATCGGGCCGCCCAATGAGCAGTTCTTC.

V gene TRBV10-3 combines with J gene TRBJ1-2; maybe TRBD1 (6 bases). The germline V and J ends were trimmed by 6 bases and 3 bases, with 14 bases remaining between them. The length of the CDR3 is 14 residues. Germline V CDR1 and CDR2: ENHRY, SYGVKD. The CDR3 bases are TGTGCCATCAGGACCCGGGACAAGGACTATGGCTACACCTTC. This codes for CAIRTRDKDYGYTF.

This clonotype was counted at least ten times. The rearrangement joins TRBV20-1 to TRBJ2-1; TRBD2 agrees at 7 bases. Trimming at V came to 6 bases and at J to 3 bases, leaving 8 bases not matched to a gene. Germline CDR1 DFQATT, CDR2 SNEGSKA (reference sequence). CDR3 length equals 14 residues. The CDR3: CSAPEAGVYNEQFF. For the CDR3, the DNA is TGCAGTGCCCCCGAGGCGGGAGTCTACAATGAGCAGTTCTTC.

This clonotype was observed at least ten times. The chain joins TRBV12-3 or TRBV12-4 to TRBJ2-3; D is perhaps TRBD1 (5 bases). V gave up 3 bases and J gave up 0 bases, with 13 bases separating them. This CDR3 contains 16 residues. The CDR3 bases are TGTGCCAGCAGTTTCCCGGCCCGGACAAGCACAGATACGCAGTATTTT. It yields the protein CASSFPARTSTDTQYF.

This clonotype was observed at least ten times. The chain uses TRBV7-2 and TRBJ2-2; D gene uncertain. The CDR3 contains 14 residues. Germline CDR1 and CDR2: SGHTA and FQGNSA. Between the trimmed V and J ends, which lost 7 bases and 2 bases, there was a span of 11 bases. The CDR3 nucleotides are TGTGCCAGCAAAACAGCTTTCAACACCGGGGAGCTGTTTTTT. Translation: CASKTAFNTGELFF. Using reference TRBV7-2 and TRBJ2-2 for the parts outside the CDR3, the full variable domain is GAGVSQSPSNKVTEKGKDVELRCDPISGHTALYWYRQSLGQGLEFLIYFQGNSAPDKSGLPSDRFSAERTGGSVSTLTIQRTQQEDSAVYLCASKTAFNTGELFFGEGSRLTVL.